This T cell receptor (beta chain) was identified in a study of metastatic and nonmetastatic thyroid tumors. Looking at the study overall: The authors compared repertoires across blood and tumor or nodule tissue from malignant and benign thyroid patients. Study-wide points: Significantly greater TCR beta diversity was reportedly found in malignant thyroid tumors than in benign nodules (in blood and tumor).

V was clipped by 4 bases and J by 7 bases; unmatched bases: 9. There are 17 residues in the CDR3. Germline V gives CDR1 LGHNA, CDR2 YNFKEQ. How the authors handled the data: Clinicopathological groups differed in CDR3, with these differences serving to build a distant-metastasis classifier for papillary thyroid cancer. TCRdb re-processed the PCR reads through MiXCR. It is TCRdb's table, rather than the study itself, that gives the V and J calls and clone size. The data contain over 70,000 clones, about 17% of them singletons. A remark on this clone: The antigen is undetermined.

No patient had received any treatment before thyroid surgery. Sequencing input: blood. This sequence joins TRBV4-2 and TRBJ2-1; 14 positions match TRBD2. This receptor was identified in a female donor with papillary thyroid cancer or a benign thyroid nodule (not recorded which). Some clones in this sample may be carry-over from other donors' samples. The CDR3: CASSPTGTSGSGNEQFF. CDR3 DNA: TGTGCCAGCAGCCCCACCGGGACTAGCGGGAGTGGGAATGAGCAGTTCTTC.